The 18 T cell receptor beta chains given below trace back to one sample, sequenced in a study of blood T cell repertoires in COVID-19. Only in-frame clones appear in the TCRdb table, and some are missing; sequencing was by immunoSEQ multiplex PCR. The table lists about 98,000 clones, 70% to 90% of them singletons. Sequencing was carried out using peripheral blood. These receptors were taken from a man aged 45-60 years with active or convalescent COVID-19.

V is TRBV28 and J is TRBJ2-1, with D perhaps TRBD1 (5 bases). The germline CDR1 and CDR2 sequences are MDHEN and SYDVKM. V was clipped by 6 bases and J by 0 bases, with 15 bases between them. This CDR3 region has 16 residues. The CDR3 bases are TGTGCCAGCAGCTATAGTACAGGCGGCTCCTACAATGAGCAGTTCTTC. Its translation is CASSYSTGGSYNEQFF.

In its sample, this clone was seen a few times. This chain links TRBV7-8 with TRBJ1-2; 9 bases align to TRBD1. The junction had 1 base not matched to a gene; V was cut back by 1 base and J by 7 bases. Germline V CDR1 and CDR2: SGHVS, FQNEAQ. The length of the CDR3 is 13 residues. CDR3 residues: CASSLGDRVGYTF. CDR3 sequence (DNA): TGTGCCAGCAGCTTAGGGGACAGGGTTGGCTACACCTTC.

The chain employs TRBV12-3 or TRBV12-4 and TRBJ1-1; D not resolved. Trimming removed 5 bases from V and 5 bases from J, with 9 bases in between. The CDR3 runs 12 residues. This CDR3 is CASSPDRTEAFF. DNA of the CDR3: TGTGCCAGCAGTCCCGATCGGACTGAAGCTTTCTTT.

This clone was counted only a few times. The chain combines TRBV3-1 (or the pseudogene TRBV3-2) with TRBJ2-7; 11 nucleotides agree with TRBD2. Germline V gene lookup returns CDR1 LGHDT and CDR2 YNNKEL (reference sequence). V lost 4 bases and J lost 4; bases outside the gene matches: 3. The CDR3 extends over 14 amino acids. For the CDR3, the DNA is TGTGCCAGCAGCCCCCGGACTAGCGGGTACGAGCAGTACTTC. It specifies CASSPRTSGYEQYF.

CDR3: CASSLSTGGGKLFF. The CDR3 nucleotides are TGTGCCAGCAGTTTATCGACTGGGGGGGGAAAACTGTTTTTT. The chain employs TRBV27 and TRBJ1-4; tentative D call: TRBD1 (5 bases). Germline lookup yields CDR1 MNHEY and CDR2 SMNVEV (reference sequence). V lost 0 bases to trimming and J lost 10 bases, with 12 bases between them. The length of the CDR3 is 14 residues. Filled out from reference TRBV27 and TRBJ1-4, the complete variable domain reads EAQVTQNPRYLITVTGKKLTVTCSQNMNHEYMSWYRQDPGLGLRQIYYSMNVEVTDKGDVPEGYKVSRKEKRNFPLILESPSPNQTSLYFCASSLSTGGGKLFFGSGTQLSVL.

This sequence joins TRBV11-2 and TRBJ2-3; 12 bases map to TRBD2. The J segment lost 5 bases and the V segment lost 3 bases, leaving 6 bases of the junction unmatched. This CDR3 contains 16 residues. CDR1 is SGHAT and CDR2 is FQNNGV in the germline V gene. This chain's CDR3 is CASSFSSGGAGDTQYF. CDR3 bases: TGTGCCAGCAGCTTCTCTAGCGGGGGGGCCGGAGATACGCAGTATTTT. The variable domain in full, with the rest retrieved from reference TRBV11-2 and TRBJ2-3, is EAGVAQSPRYKIIEKRQSVAFWCNPISGHATLYWYQQILGQGPKLLIQFQNNGVVDDSQLPKDRFSAERLKGVDSTLKIQPAKLEDSAVYLCASSFSSGGAGDTQYFGPGTRLTVL.

This chain connects TRBV12-3 or TRBV12-4 to TRBJ1-1, with D possibly matching TRBD1 (5 bases). The CDR3 consists of 13 residues. V was trimmed by 7 bases and J by 1 base, leaving 10 bases between them. CDR3 DNA sequence: TGTGCCAGCATTGACACAGGGAACACTGAAGCTTTCTTT. Translating it yields CASIDTGNTEAFF.

The chain links TRBV29-1 to TRBJ2-1, with 10 positions matching TRBD1. The CDR3 totals 15 residues. The trim removed 4 bases at V and 3 bases at J, leaving 6 bases unmatched. Germline V gene lookup returns CDR1 SQVTM and CDR2 ANQGSEA. The CDR3: CSVAMTGGGYNEQFF. The CDR3 bases are TGCAGCGTTGCGATGACAGGGGGCGGCTACAATGAGCAGTTCTTC.

The chain joins TRBV28 to TRBJ1-6, with 9 bases fitting TRBD1. Germline loops: CDR1 MDHEN, CDR2 SYDVKM. With 4 bases clipped from V and 7 bases from J, the junction kept 5 bases outside the gene matches. The CDR3 extends over 15 amino acids. CDR3: CASSWLTGGNSPLHF. DNA for the CDR3: TGTGCCAGCAGTTGGTTAACAGGGGGCAATTCACCCCTCCACTTT. The variable domain in full, with the rest retrieved from reference TRBV28 and TRBJ1-6, is DVKVTQSSRYLVKRTGEKVFLECVQDMDHENMFWYRQDPGLGLRLIYFSYDVKMKEKGDIPEGYSVSREKKERFSLILESASTNQTSMYLCASSWLTGGNSPLHFGNGTRLTVT.

The chain is built from TRBV5-4 and TRBJ2-5; no clear D. The CDR3 is 13 amino acids. Germline loops: CDR1 SGHNT, CDR2 YYREEE (reference sequence). V lost 2 bases and J lost 1, with 6 bases in between. CDR3 protein: CASSFGGQETQYF. The DNA of the CDR3 is TGTGCCAGCAGCTTTGGCGGCCAAGAGACCCAGTACTTC. Looking up the rest from reference TRBV5-4 and TRBJ2-5 gives the full variable domain: ETGVTQSPTHLIKTRGQQVTLRCSSQSGHNTVSWYQQALGQGPQFIFQYYREEENGRGNFPPRFSGLQFPNYSSELNVNALELDDSALYLCASSFGGQETQYFGPGTRLLVL.

The count of this clone is one. The V gene is TRBV10-3, the J gene TRBJ1-1; D might be TRBD1 (5 bases). CDR3 length: 14 residues. Per the germline V gene, CDR1 is ENHRY and CDR2 is SYGVKD. Trimming shortened V by 4 bases and J by 3 bases, and 12 bases separated the two germline ends. The CDR3 loop is CAISGGGGYTEAFF. In DNA form, the CDR3 reads TGTGCCATCAGTGGAGGTGGGGGGTACACTGAAGCTTTCTTT.

The rearrangement links TRBV5-5 to TRBJ1-6, with a tentative D call TRBD1 (5 bases). CDR1 is SGHKS, CDR2 YYEKEE, per germline (reference sequence). Trimming pared 2 bases from V and 6 bases from J, leaving 12 bases between. CDR3 length equals 15 residues. Here the CDR3 DNA reads TGTGCCAGCAGCTTCCAAGGAAGGGGTAATTCACCCCTCCACTTT. This translates into CASSFQGRGNSPLHF.

This clone has only a few counts. The genes are TRBV28 and TRBJ2-7, with a possible D match to TRBD1 (5 bases). The CDR3 totals 15 residues. V was clipped by 4 bases and J by 2 bases, with 15 bases between them. Germline V gene data show CDR1 as MDHEN and CDR2 as SYDVKM. In DNA form, the CDR3 reads TGTGCCAGCAGTTCATTGACAACAGGCACCTACGAGCAGTACTTC. This gives the protein CASSSLTTGTYEQYF.

The CDR3 loop is CASSLGRGDEQFF. The CDR3, as DNA: TGCGCCAGCAGCTTAGGCAGGGGTGATGAGCAGTTCTTC. The V call is TRBV5-1, the J call TRBJ2-1; maybe TRBD1 (6 bases). The V gene lost 2 bases and the J gene lost 8 bases, with 11 bases spanning the gap. The CDR3 covers 13 residues. The V gene's germline CDR1 is SGHRS and CDR2 YFSETQ. Combining the CDR3 with reference TRBV5-1 and TRBJ2-1 gives the whole variable domain KAGVTQTPRYLIKTRGQQVTLSCSPISGHRSVSWYQQTPGQGLQFLFEYFSETQRNKGNFPGRFSGRQFSNSRSEMNVSTLELGDSALYLCASSLGRGDEQFFGPGTRLTVL.

This chain links TRBV9 with TRBJ1-6, with 10 bases that match TRBD1. The CDR3 contains 16 residues. Germline CDR1 is SGDLS and CDR2 is YYNGEE. J gave up 7 bases and V 3 bases, and 7 bases lay outside the gene matches. CDR3 sequence: CASSGFPGQGNSPLHF. The CDR3, as DNA: TGTGCCAGCAGCGGTTTCCCGGGACAGGGGAATTCACCCCTCCACTTT.

This clone was observed a handful of times. V is TRBV6-5 and J is TRBJ1-5; D remains unclear. Trimming removed 0 bases at V and 5 bases at J, with 14 bases between. The CDR3 is 16 amino acids. The germline V gene encodes CDR1 MNHEY and CDR2 SVGAGI. CDR3 DNA: TGTGCCAGCAGTTACTCCCCGGGAGTGAGGGATCAGCCCCAGCATTTT. It specifies CASSYSPGVRDQPQHF.

The chain carries TRBV7-2 and TRBJ2-7; TRBD1 is a possible D gene (5 bases). The germline V gene encodes CDR1 SGHTA and CDR2 FQGNSA. The CDR3 covers 15 residues. Trimming took off 2 bases at V and 5 bases at J, with 16 bases between the two ends. The CDR3 sequence is CASSLRSGIEHEQYF. The CDR3 bases are TGTGCCAGCAGCTTAAGGTCAGGGATAGAACACGAGCAGTACTTC.

The chain has TRBV5-1 and TRBJ1-6, with D unresolved. The germline gives CDR1 SGHRS, CDR2 YFSETQ. The CDR3 loop spans 15 amino acids. Trimming cost V 3 bases and J 2 bases, with 9 bases left between them. CDR3 residues: CASSSQEPYNSPLHF. CDR3 in DNA: TGCGCCAGCAGCTCGCAGGAACCCTATAATTCACCCCTCCACTTT.